This TCR beta chain was retrieved from a study of cytomegalovirus exposure and HLA in healthy donors. The PCR used 60 Vbeta and 13 Jbeta primers. Data came from immunoSEQ multiplex PCR; TCRdb stores just in-frame clones and leaves some out. The data contain under 75,000 clones, over 70% of them seen just once; the ten biggest clones take up about an eighth. The table lists this clone with a few counts. Germline V lookup: CDR1 MNHEY, CDR2 SVGAGI. V shed 5 bases and J 7 bases; nucleotides not matched to a gene: 4. This CDR3 has 12 residues. Regarding donors, all were healthy bone marrow donors. The chain has TRBV6-5 and TRBJ1-2, with 7 bases lining up with TRBD1. The clonotype comes from a human donor in good health. What was sequenced was PBMCs. CDR3 sequence: CASSRQGFGYTF. The CDR3 region has the DNA TGTGCCAGCAGTAGACAGGGTTTTGGCTACACCTTC.